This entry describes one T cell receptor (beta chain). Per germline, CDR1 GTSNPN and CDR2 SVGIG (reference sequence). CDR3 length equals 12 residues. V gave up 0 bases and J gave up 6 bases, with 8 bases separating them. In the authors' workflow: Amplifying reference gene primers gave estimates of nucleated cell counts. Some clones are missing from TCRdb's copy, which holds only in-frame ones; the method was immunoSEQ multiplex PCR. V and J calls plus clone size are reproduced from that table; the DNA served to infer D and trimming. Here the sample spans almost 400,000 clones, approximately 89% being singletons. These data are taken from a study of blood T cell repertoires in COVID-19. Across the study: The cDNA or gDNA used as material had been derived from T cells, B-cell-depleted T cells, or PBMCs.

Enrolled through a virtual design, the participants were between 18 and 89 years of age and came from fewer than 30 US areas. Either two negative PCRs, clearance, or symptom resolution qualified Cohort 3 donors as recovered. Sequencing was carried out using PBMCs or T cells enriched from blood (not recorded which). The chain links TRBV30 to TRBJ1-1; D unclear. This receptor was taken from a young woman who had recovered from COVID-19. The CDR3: CAWSVGVSEAFF. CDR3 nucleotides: TGTGCCTGGAGTGTCGGGGTCTCTGAAGCTTTCTTT.